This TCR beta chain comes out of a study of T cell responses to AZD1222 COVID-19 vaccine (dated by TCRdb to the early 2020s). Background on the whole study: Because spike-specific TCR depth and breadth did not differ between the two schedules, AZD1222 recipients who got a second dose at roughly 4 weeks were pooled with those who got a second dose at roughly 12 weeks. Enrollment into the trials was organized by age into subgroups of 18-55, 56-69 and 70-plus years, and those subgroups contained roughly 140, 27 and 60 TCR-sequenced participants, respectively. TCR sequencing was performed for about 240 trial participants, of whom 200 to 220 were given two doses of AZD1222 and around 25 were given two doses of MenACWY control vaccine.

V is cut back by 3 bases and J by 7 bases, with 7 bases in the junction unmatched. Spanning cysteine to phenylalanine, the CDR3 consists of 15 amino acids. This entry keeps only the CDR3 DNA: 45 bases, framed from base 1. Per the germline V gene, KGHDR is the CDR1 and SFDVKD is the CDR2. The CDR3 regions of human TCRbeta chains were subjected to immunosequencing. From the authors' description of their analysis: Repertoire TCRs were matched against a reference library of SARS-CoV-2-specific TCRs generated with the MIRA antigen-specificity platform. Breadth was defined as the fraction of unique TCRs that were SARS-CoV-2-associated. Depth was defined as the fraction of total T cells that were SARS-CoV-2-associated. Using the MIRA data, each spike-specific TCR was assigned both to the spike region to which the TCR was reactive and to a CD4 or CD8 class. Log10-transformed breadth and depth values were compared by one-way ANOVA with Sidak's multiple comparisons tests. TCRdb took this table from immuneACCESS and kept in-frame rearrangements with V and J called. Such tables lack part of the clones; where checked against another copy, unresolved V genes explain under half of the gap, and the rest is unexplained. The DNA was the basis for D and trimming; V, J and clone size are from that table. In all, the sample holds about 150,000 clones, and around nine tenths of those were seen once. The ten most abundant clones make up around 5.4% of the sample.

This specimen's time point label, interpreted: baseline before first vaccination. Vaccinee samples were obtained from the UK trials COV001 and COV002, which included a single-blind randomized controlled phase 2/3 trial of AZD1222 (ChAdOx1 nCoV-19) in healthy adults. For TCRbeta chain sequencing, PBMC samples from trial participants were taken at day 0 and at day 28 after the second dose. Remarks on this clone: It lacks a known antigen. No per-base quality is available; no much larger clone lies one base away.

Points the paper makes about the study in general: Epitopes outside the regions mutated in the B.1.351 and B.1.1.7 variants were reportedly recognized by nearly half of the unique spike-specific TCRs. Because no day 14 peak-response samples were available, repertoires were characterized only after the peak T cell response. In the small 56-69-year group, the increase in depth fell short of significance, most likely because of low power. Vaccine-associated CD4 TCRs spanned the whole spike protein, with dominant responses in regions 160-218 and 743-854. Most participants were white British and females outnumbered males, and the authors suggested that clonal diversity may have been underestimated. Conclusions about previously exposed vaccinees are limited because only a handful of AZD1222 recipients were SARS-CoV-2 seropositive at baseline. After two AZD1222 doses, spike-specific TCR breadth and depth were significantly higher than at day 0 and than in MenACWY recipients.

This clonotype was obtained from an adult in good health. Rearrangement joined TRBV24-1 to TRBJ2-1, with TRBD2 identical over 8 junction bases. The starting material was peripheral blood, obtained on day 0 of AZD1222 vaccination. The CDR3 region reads CATSDNGRAGNEQFF. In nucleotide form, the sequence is TGTGCCACCAGTGATAACGGGAGGGCCGGTAATGAGCAGTTCTTC.